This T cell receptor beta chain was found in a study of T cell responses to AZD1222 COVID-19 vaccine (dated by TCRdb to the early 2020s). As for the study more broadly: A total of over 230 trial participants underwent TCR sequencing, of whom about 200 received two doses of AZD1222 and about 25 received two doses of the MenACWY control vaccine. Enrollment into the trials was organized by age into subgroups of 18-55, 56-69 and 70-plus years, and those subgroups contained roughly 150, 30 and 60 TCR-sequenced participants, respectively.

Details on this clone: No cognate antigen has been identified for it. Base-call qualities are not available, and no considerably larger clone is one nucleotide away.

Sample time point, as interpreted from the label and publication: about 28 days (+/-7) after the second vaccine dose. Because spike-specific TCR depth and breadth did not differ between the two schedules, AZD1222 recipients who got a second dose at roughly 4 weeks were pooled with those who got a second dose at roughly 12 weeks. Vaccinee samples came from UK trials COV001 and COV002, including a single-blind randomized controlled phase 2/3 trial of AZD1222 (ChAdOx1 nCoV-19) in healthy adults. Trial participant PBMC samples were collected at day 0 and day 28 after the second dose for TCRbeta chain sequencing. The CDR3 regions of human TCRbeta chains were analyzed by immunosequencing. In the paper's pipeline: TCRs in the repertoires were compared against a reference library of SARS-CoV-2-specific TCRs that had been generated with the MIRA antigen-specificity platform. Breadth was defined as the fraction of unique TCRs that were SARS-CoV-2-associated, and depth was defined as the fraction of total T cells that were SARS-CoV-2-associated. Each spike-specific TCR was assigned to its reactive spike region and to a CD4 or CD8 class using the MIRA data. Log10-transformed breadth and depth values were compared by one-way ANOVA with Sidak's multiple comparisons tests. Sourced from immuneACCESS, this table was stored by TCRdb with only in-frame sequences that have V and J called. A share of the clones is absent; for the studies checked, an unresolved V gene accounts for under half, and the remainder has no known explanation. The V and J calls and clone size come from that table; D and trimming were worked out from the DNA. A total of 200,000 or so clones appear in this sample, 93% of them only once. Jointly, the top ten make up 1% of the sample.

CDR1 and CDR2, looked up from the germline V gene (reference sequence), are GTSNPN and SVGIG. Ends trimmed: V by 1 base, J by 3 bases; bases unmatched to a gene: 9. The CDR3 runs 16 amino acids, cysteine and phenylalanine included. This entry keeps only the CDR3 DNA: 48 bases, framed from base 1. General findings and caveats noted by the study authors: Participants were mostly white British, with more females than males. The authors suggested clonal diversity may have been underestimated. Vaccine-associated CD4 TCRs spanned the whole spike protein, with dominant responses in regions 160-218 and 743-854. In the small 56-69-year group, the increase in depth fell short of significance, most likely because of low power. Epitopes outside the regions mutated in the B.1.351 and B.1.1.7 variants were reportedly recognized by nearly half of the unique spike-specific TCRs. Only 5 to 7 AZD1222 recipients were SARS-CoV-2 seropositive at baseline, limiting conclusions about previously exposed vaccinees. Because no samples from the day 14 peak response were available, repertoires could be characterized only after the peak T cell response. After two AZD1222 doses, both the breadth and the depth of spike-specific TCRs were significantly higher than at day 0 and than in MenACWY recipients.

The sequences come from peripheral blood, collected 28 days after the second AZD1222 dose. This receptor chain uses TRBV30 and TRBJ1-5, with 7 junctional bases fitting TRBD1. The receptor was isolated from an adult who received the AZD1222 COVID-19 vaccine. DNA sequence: TGTGCCTGGAGTGCAGCGCCGGGACAGATCAATCAGCCCCAGCATTTT. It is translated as CAWSAAPGQINQPQHF.